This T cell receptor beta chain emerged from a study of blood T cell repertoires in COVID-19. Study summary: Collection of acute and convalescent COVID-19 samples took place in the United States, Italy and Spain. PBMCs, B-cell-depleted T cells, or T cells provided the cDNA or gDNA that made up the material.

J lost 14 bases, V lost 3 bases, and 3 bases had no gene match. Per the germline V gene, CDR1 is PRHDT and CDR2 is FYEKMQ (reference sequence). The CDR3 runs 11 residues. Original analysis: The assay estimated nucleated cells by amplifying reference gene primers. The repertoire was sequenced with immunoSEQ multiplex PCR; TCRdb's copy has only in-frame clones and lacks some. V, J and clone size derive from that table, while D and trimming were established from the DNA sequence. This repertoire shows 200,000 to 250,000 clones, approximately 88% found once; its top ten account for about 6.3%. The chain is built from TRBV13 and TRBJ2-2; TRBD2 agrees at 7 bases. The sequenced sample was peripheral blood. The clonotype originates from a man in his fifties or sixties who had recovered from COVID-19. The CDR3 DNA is TGTGCCAGCAGCTTCGGCGGGGGTCTGTTTTTT. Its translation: CASSFGGGLFF.